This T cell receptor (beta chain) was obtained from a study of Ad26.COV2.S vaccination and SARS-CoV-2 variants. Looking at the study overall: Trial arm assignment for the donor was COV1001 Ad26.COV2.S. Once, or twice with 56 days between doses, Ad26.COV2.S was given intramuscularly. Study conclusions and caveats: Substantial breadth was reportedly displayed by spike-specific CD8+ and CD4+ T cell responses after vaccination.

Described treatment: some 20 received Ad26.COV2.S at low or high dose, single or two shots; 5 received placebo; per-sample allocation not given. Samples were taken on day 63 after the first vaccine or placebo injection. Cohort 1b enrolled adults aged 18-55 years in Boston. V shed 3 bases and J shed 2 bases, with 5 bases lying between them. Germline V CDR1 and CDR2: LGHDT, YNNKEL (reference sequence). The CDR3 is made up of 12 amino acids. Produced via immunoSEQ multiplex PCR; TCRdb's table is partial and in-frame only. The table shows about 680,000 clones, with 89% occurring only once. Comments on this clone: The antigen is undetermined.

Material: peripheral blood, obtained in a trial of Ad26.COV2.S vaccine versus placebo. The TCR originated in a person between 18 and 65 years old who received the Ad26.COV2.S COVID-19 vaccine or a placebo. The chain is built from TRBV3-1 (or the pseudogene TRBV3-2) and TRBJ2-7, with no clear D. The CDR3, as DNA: TGTGCCAGCAGCCACAGTGCCTACGAGCAGTACTTC. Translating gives CASSHSAYEQYF.